The source of this T cell receptor (beta chain) is a study of shared clonotypes between healthy human individuals. Study-wide context: CD4 naive and memory got three plates each, CD8 naive two, CD8 memory one. Findings and limits, study-wide: Roughly 4.7% was the fraction of naive CD4 clonotypes found shared across a few donors. Generally, naive subsets came out with larger estimated richness than memory subsets.

This clone showed up just once. No antigen is known for it. V was trimmed by 3 bases and J by 4 bases, leaving 10 bases between them. The CDR3 is 13 amino acids. In germline, CDR1 is LNHDA, CDR2 SQIVND (reference sequence). In the naive CD8 group, cells lacked CD45RO and were positively selected for CCR7, so terminally differentiated effector memory CD45RA+ cells were left out. Study donors comprised healthy, HIV-negative adults devoid of recent acute infection or vaccination. The method was immunoSEQ multiplex PCR; TCRdb's version includes in-frame clones alone and lacks a portion of them. The sample records about 2 million clones, roughly 95% being singletons.

The rearrangement joins TRBV19 to TRBJ2-7; D uncertain. Material for sequencing was naive CD8+ T cells sorted from blood. The receptor comes from a man between 18 and 29 years old in good health. CDR3 region: CASSIVLGYEQYF. DNA of the CDR3: TGTGCCAGTAGTATTGTTCTCGGGTACGAGCAGTACTTC.